These 2 T cell receptor beta chains came from one sample sequenced in a study of human thymus T cells. The protocol was immunoSEQ multiplex PCR, while the TCRdb copy is restricted to in-frame clones and leaves out a portion. The sample shows tens of thousands of clones, roughly 94% of them seen only once. Corrective heart surgery yielded the resections from which the thymus tissue came. Sequencing was done on a sample of thymus tissue. The receptor set was obtained from a girl less than two years old with a congenital heart defect but otherwise immunologically healthy.

This chain connects TRBV4-3 to TRBJ2-7; D unresolved. V lost 3 bases and J lost 3, with 18 bases in between. This CDR3 has 16 residues. CDR1 is LGHNA, CDR2 YSLEER, per germline. CDR3 loop: CASSQVGNPSLYEQYF. CDR3 in DNA: TGCGCCAGCAGCCAGGTTGGCAATCCCTCACTCTACGAGCAGTACTTC.

The J gene is TRBJ2-6, the V gene TRBV2, with D perhaps matching TRBD1 (5 bases). The CDR3 has 19 amino acids. The germline V and J ends were trimmed by 4 bases and 0 bases, with 19 bases remaining between them. The germline CDR1 and CDR2 sequences are SNHLY and FYNNEI. CDR3 loop: CASSGDSCRVGSGANVLTF. The CDR3 nucleotides are TGTGCCAGCAGTGGCGACTCTTGCAGGGTGGGCTCTGGGGCCAACGTCCTGACTTTC.